Here is one T cell receptor (beta chain) with its context. This CDR3 is 18 amino acids long. With V trimmed by 4 bases and J by 4 bases, 11 bases remained unmatched. CDR1 is SGDLS, CDR2 YYNGEE, per germline. TCRdb independently ran MiXCR on the 5' RACE reads; one entry per CDR3 protein. The top ten hold roughly a fifth of the sample, which has about 240,000 distinct CDR3 sequences, 8.5% to 9.5% seen once. The data were obtained in a study of T-cell memory formation after mild COVID-19. V usage is TRBV9 and J usage is TRBJ2-6; 10 bases match TRBD1. The source of this sequence is a man aged 18-30 years who had mild COVID-19 (a few samples of this study predate the infection). Cell type and time point are not known. The sequenced sample was PBMCs or a T cell subset sorted from them (not recorded which). CDR3 sequence: CASSPGDRGVPGANVLTF. CDR3 DNA: TGTGCCAGCAGCCCAGGGGACAGGGGAGTGCCCGGGGCCAACGTCCTGACTTTC.